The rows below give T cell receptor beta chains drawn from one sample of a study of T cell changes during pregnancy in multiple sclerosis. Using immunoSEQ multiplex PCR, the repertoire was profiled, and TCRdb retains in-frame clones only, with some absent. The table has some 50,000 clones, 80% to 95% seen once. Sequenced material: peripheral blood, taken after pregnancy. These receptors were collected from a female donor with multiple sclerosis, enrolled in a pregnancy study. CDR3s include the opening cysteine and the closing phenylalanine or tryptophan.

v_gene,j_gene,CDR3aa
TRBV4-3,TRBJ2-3,CASSQDETSGGADTQYF
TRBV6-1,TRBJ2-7,CASSEERGYEQYF
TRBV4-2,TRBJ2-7,CASSQEAGRFYEQYF
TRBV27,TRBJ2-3,CASRDSRGSDTQYF
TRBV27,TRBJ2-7,CASSLTPGTGSYEQYF
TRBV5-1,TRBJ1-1,CASSVTATGRTEAFF
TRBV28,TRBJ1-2,CASSPQWGGGGYDGYTF
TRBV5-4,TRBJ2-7,CASSLGAAYEQYF
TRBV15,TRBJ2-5,CATSTGGWETQYF
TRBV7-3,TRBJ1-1,CASNIGSRRDRALMNTEAFF
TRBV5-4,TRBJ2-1,CASSLGTVSYNEQFF
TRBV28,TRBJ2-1,CASRQTGRSSYNEQFF
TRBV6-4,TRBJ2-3,CASSDSSGRSTDTQYF
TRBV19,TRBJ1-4,CASSVTHGKLFF
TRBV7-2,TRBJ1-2,CASSLDRLGERNTF
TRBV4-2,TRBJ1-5,CASSPTGTGGGGVQPQHF
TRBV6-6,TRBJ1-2,CASSYLTGYGYTF
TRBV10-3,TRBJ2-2,CAISPKSGGNTGELFF
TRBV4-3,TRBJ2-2,CASSLRYTGELFF
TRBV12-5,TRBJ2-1,CASGLDSASSYNEQFF
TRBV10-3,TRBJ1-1,CAISESRSEAFF
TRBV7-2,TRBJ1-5,CASSLEGAQPQHF
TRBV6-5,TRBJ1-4,CASRRGWTNEKLFF
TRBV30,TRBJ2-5,CAWSVGVGVTEWMETQYF
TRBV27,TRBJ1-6,CASSLVWGVSALHF
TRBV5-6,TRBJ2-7,CASSFGTGTEQYF
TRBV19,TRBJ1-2,CASSRAVFFPNYGYTF
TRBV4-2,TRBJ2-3,CASSQEQSSGVTDTQYF
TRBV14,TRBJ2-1,CASSLMTSGPYNEQFF
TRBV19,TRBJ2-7,CASSSGTGSYEQYF
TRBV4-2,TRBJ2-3,CASSQAERGSTDTQYF
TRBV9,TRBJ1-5,CASSVGDTSNQPQHF
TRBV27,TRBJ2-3,CASSLFWRGGTDTQYF
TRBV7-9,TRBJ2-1,CASSPQFGEESYNEQFF
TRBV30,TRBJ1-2,CAWSVGGPVTDGYTF
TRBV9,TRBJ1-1,CASSLSPGAATEAFF
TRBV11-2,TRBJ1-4,CASSAGVNEKLFF
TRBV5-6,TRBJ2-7,CASSAGTGGGQYF
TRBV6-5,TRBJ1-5,CASRAGVQSNQPQHF
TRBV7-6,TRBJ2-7,CASSLDSGGEQYF
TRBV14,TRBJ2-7,CASSQYRVHEQYF
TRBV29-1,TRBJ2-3,CSVPGTSGFTDTQYF
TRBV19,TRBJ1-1,CASMPPPGTTEAFF
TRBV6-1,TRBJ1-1,CASSEQGRYTEAFF
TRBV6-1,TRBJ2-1,CASSEAAAGFYNEQFF
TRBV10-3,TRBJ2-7,CAIRIDRGVGGQYF
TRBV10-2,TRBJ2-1,CASSSLAGFINNEQFF
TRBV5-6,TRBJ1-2,CASSSRTGTDYGYTF
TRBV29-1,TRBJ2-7,CSVGTGGSSYEQYF
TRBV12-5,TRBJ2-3,CASGLAGGSTDTQYF
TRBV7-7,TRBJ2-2,CASSSGGSNTGELFF
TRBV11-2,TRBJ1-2,CASSFGQELYGYTF
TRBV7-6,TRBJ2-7,CASSLALAATSYEQYF